This TCR beta chain was captured in a study of T cells after yellow fever vaccination. General study results and limits: Post-booster repertoires contained most primary-vaccination clones again (about 95% CD4, around 89% CD8). CD4 and CD8 compartments shared a small share of clonotypes, likely from convergent recombination. Researchers cautioned that FACS-sorted repertoires could harbor abundant clonotypes contaminating from the bulk population.

In its sample, this clonotype was seen many times. Its antigen is as yet unknown. TCRdb called the 5' RACE reads again in MiXCR, with one record for every CDR3 protein. The table lists over 150,000 distinct CDR3 sequences, about 6% of them singletons. The CDR3 spans 13 residues. Trimming pared 4 bases from V and 7 bases from J, leaving 10 bases between. CDR1 is MGHRA, CDR2 YSYEKL, per germline. This clonotype was obtained from a man between 18 and 29 years old who received the YFV17D yellow fever vaccine. Source: CD4+ T cells sorted from PBMCs, taken on the day of the first yellow fever vaccination. The chain employs TRBV4-1 and TRBJ1-4; TRBD1 is a possible D gene (5 bases). CDR3: CASSPAGSEKLFF. CDR3 nucleotide sequence: TGCGCCAGCAGCCCCGCAGGGAGTGAAAAACTGTTTTTT.